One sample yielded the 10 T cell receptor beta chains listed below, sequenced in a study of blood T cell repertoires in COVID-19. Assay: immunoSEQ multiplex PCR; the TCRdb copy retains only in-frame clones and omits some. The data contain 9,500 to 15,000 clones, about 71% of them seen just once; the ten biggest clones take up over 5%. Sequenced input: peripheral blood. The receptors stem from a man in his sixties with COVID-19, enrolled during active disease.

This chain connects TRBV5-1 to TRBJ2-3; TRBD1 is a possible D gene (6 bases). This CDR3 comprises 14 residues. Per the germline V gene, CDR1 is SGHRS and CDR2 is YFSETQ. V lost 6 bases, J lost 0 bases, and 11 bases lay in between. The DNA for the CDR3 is TGCGCCAGCACGTGGGACACGAGCACAGATACGCAGTATTTT. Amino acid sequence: CASTWDTSTDTQYF.

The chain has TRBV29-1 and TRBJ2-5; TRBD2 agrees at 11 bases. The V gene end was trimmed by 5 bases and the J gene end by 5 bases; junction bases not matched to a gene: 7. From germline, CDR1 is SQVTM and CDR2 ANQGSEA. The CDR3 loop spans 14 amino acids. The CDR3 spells CSVYRLAGMETQYF. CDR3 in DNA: TGCAGCGTTTACCGACTAGCGGGAATGGAGACCCAGTACTTC.

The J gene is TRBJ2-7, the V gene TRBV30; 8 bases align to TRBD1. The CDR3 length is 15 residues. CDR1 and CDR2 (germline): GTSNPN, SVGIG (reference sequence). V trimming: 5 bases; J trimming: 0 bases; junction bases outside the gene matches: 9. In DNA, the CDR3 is TGTGCCTGGGAACCCCGGGACAGGCCCTCCTACGAGCAGTACTTC. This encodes CAWEPRDRPSYEQYF.

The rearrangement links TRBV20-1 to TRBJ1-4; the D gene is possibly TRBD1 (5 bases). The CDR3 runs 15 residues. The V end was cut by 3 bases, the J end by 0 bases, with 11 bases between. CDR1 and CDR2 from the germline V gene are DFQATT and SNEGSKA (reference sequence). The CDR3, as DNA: TGCAGTGCTAGTAAGACAGTTGCAACTAATGAAAAACTGTTTTTT. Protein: CSASKTVATNEKLFF.

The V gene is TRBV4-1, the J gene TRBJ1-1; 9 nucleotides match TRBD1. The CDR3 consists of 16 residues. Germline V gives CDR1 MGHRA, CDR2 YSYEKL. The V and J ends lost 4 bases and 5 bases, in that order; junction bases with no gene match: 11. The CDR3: CASSPPRGQGSTEAFF. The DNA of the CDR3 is TGCGCCAGCAGCCCCCCTCGAGGACAGGGGAGTACTGAAGCTTTCTTT.

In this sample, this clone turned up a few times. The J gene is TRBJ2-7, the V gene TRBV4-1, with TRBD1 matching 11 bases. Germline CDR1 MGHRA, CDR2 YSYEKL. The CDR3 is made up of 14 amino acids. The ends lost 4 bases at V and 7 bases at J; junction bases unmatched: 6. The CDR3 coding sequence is TGCGCCAGCAGCCTCCCCGGGACAGGGGGTGAGCAGTACTTC. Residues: CASSLPGTGGEQYF.

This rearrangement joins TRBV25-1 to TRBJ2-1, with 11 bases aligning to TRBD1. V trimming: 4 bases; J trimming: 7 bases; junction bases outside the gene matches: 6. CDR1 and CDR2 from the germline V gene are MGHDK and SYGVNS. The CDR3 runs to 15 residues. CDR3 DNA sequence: TGTGCCAGCAGTGCCGGGACAGGGGGTAGGAATGAGCAGTTCTTC. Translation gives CASSAGTGGRNEQFF.

DNA of the CDR3: TGTGCCAGCAGCTTGAGCGGGACAGATACGCAGTATTTT. This gives the protein CASSLSGTDTQYF. The chain links TRBV5-4 to TRBJ2-3, with a possible D match to TRBD2 (6 bases). The V gene lost 1 base and the J gene lost 3 bases, with 6 bases spanning the gap. CDR1 and CDR2 (germline): SGHNT, YYREEE (reference sequence). This CDR3 is 13 amino acids long.

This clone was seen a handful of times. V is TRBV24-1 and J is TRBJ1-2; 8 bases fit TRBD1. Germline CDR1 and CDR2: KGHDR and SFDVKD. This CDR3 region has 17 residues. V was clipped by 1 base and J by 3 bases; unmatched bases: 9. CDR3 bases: TGTGCCACCAGTGATTTCGGGCAGGGGGCGCTAGACTATGGCTACACCTTC. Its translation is CATSDFGQGALDYGYTF.

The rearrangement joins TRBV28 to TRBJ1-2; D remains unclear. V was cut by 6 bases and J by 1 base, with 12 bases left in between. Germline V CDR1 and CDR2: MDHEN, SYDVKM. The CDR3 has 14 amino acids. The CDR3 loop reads CASSFGQFNYGYTF. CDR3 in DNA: TGTGCCAGCAGCTTTGGGCAGTTTAACTATGGCTACACCTTC.